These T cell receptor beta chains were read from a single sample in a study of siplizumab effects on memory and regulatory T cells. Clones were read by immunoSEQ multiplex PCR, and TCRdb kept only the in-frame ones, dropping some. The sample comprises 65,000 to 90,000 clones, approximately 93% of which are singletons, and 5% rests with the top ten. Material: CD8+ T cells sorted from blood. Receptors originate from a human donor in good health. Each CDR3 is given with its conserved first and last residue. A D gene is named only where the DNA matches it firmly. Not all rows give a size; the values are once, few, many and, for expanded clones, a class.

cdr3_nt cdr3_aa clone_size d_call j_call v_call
TGTGCCAGTAGTATCCAGCAGGGTGGGGAGGAGACCCAGTACTTC CASSIQQGGEETQYF NA NA TRBJ2-5 TRBV19
TGTGCCAGCAGACAAAATTCGAACACTGAAGCTTTCTTT CASRQNSNTEAFF NA NA TRBJ1-1 TRBV7-9
TGTGCCAGCAGCTATTATCGGGGCGCGGGCACTGAAGCTTTCTTT CASSYYRGAGTEAFF NA NA TRBJ1-1 TRBV5-5
TGTGCCATCAGTATTGGGTCCGAAGCTTTCTTT CAISIGSEAFF few NA TRBJ1-1 TRBV10-3
TGTGCCAGCAGTTACGCGGGGTTCTACGAGCAGTACTTC CASSYAGFYEQYF once NA TRBJ2-7 TRBV6-5
TGTGCCAGCCCCTGGGGGGGGCGCAGACGCTACGGCTACACCTTC CASPWGGRRRYGYTF NA NA TRBJ1-2 TRBV6-5
TGTGCCAGCAGGGGGACGGACTATGGCTACACCTTC CASRGTDYGYTF NA NA TRBJ1-2 TRBV9
TGCGCCAGCAGCGAGGCGGTGAACACTGAAGCTTTCTTT CASSEAVNTEAFF NA NA TRBJ1-1 TRBV5-1
TGCGCCAGCAGCCAAGGGGGGGACTACGAGCAGTACTTC CASSQGGDYEQYF NA NA TRBJ2-7 TRBV4-3
TGTGCCATCAGTGATGGGGGGGGGCGCCAAGATACGCAGTATTTT CAISDGGGRQDTQYF NA NA TRBJ2-3 TRBV10-3
TGTGCCAGCGGGGGGCTGGAAGAGACCCAGTACTTC CASGGLEETQYF NA NA TRBJ2-5 TRBV9
TGTGCCAGCAGCTTGGCTGGGGGCTATGTCACTGAAGCTTTCTTT CASSLAGGYVTEAFF NA NA TRBJ1-1 TRBV5-6
TGTGCCAGCAGGGTTGGACCGCAGGCTAACTATGGCTACACCTTC CASRVGPQANYGYTF NA NA TRBJ1-2 TRBV6-1
TGTGCCAGCAGGGGAGCGGGGGTCTCCTACAATGAGCAGTTCTTC CASRGAGVSYNEQFF NA TRBD2 TRBJ2-1 TRBV28
TGTGCCAGCAGCTTAGACGGCAGTAGCTCTGGAAACACCATATATTTT CASSLDGSSSGNTIYF NA NA TRBJ1-3 TRBV7-9
TGTGCCTGGGCCCCGGGACAGGGGCCAAACACCATATATTTT CAWAPGQGPNTIYF NA TRBD1 TRBJ1-3 TRBV30
TGTGCCAGCAGCTTGACTAGCGGCCTCGCTAATGAGCAGTTCTTC CASSLTSGLANEQFF NA TRBD2 TRBJ2-1 TRBV7-6
TGTGCCAGCAGTGTTAGCTCTGGGCAGTTCTTC CASSVSSGQFF NA NA TRBJ2-1 TRBV2
TGTGCCAGCGGACACGGGGGAGATACGCAGTATTTT CASGHGGDTQYF NA NA TRBJ2-3 TRBV11-2
TGTGCCAGCAGTTTGGTGCGGGGGGCTAGTGAGCAGTTCTTC CASSLVRGASEQFF NA TRBD2 TRBJ2-1 TRBV27
TGTGCCAATGGGGGAAGGTATGGCTACACCTTC CANGGRYGYTF once NA TRBJ1-2 TRBV6-5
TGTGCCAGCAGCTTAGCGCTTGGTAGCGGGACCCAAGAGACCCAGTACTTC CASSLALGSGTQETQYF NA TRBD2 TRBJ2-5 TRBV7-6
TGTGCCAGCAGTGACTCTGGGGGGTTCTCCTACAATGAGCAGTTCTTC CASSDSGGFSYNEQFF NA NA TRBJ2-1 TRBV6-4
TGCGCCAGCAGCCTGGCAGGAATGGGTTTCACTGAAGCTTTCTTT CASSLAGMGFTEAFF NA NA TRBJ1-1 TRBV4-3
TGTGCCAGCAGCGTAGGGAATAGCAATCAGCCCCAGCATTTT CASSVGNSNQPQHF NA NA TRBJ1-5 TRBV9
TGTGCCAGCAGTTACTCTTCCACAGGGCCCTACGAGCAGTACTTC CASSYSSTGPYEQYF NA NA TRBJ2-7 TRBV6-5
TGTGCCAGCAGCCAGGACTATTTGGGGGAGACCCAGTACTTC CASSQDYLGETQYF NA NA TRBJ2-5 TRBV7-6
TGTGCCGGCGAGGTGGGGCAGGGAGAACCCGTGGGGAATCAGCCCCAGCATTTT CAGEVGQGEPVGNQPQHF NA NA TRBJ1-5 TRBV19
TGTGCCAGCAGCGGACAGGGCTATAATTCACCCCTCCACTTT CASSGQGYNSPLHF NA TRBD1 TRBJ1-6 TRBV9
TGTGCCAGCAGCGCCGGGGGCGGAGAGCAGTACTTC CASSAGGGEQYF NA NA TRBJ2-7 TRBV9
TGTGCCAGCAGCGAGACAGGGGGGAATTCACCCCTCCACTTT CASSETGGNSPLHF NA TRBD1 TRBJ1-6 TRBV9
TGTGCCAGCAGCCTAGAGGGGGCTAGCACAGATACGCAGTATTTT CASSLEGASTDTQYF NA TRBD1 TRBJ2-3 TRBV7-2
TGTGCCGGGGGCCAGCCCCAAGAGACCCAGTACTTC CAGGQPQETQYF NA NA TRBJ2-5 TRBV30
TGTGCCAGCAGTTACGTCTCGGGGGGCACTGAAGCTTTCTTT CASSYVSGGTEAFF NA NA TRBJ1-1 TRBV6-5
TGTGCCAGCAGCGTAGGTAGCGGGGGAACCTACGAGCAGTACTTC CASSVGSGGTYEQYF NA TRBD2 TRBJ2-7 TRBV9
TGTGCCAGCAGGGACAGGGGGCTCTACGAGCAGTACTTC CASRDRGLYEQYF NA TRBD1 TRBJ2-7 TRBV6-5
TGTGCCAGCAGCTCTCCGGGACAGGCCCTCTACGAGCAGTACTTC CASSSPGQALYEQYF NA TRBD1 TRBJ2-7 TRBV7-9
TGTGCCAGCAGTGTGTCAGTCCTCTATGGCTACACCTTC CASSVSVLYGYTF NA NA TRBJ1-2 TRBV27
TGTGCCAGCAGCTCTTCCCAGGTTGGAAACACCATATATTTT CASSSSQVGNTIYF NA NA TRBJ1-3 TRBV13
TGTGCCAGCAGCCCCGACGGGAATTACGAGCAGTACTTC CASSPDGNYEQYF NA NA TRBJ2-7 TRBV7-9
TGCAGCGCCCAAGGGGGGGGCACTGATGGCTACACCTTC CSAQGGGTDGYTF NA NA TRBJ1-2 TRBV29-1
TGTGCCAGCAGCCACTCCCGTACGTCCCCCGACACCGGGGAGCTGTTTTTT CASSHSRTSPDTGELFF NA NA TRBJ2-2 TRBV9
TGTGCCAGCAGCGTAGACGGGGGGAGACTCAATGAGCAGTTCTTC CASSVDGGRLNEQFF NA TRBD2 TRBJ2-1 TRBV9
TGTGCCACTTCGGGACTAGCGACCGAGCAGTACTTC CATSGLATEQYF once TRBD2 TRBJ2-7 TRBV11-2
TGCGCCAGCAGCCAAGGCGGGGGGTCCTACAATGAGCAGTTCTTC CASSQGGGSYNEQFF NA TRBD2 TRBJ2-1 TRBV4-1
TGCAGCGTTGATTTACAGGACCAAGAGACCCAGTACTTC CSVDLQDQETQYF NA NA TRBJ2-5 TRBV29-1
TGTGCCAGCAGCTCCTCGGAGGCGGGATACAATGAGCAGTTCTTC CASSSSEAGYNEQFF once NA TRBJ2-1 TRBV7-9
TGTGCCAGCAGCTTATTAGTTGCGGGGGAGACCCAGTACTTC CASSLLVAGETQYF NA NA TRBJ2-5 TRBV7-9
TGTGCCAGCTCCTTAGTTCCCGGACAGGGGGGTGGCGTCCTGACTTTC CASSLVPGQGGGVLTF NA TRBD1 TRBJ2-6 TRBV27
TGTGCCAGCCGGGACACAATTTACGAGCAGTACTTC CASRDTIYEQYF NA NA TRBJ2-7 TRBV2
TGTGCCAGCAGCGTAGAGGTGGGGGGGGCTACAGATACGCAGTATTTT CASSVEVGGATDTQYF NA NA TRBJ2-3 TRBV9
TGTGCCAGCAGTTACGCCAGCAACTCCTACGAGCAGTACTTC CASSYASNSYEQYF NA NA TRBJ2-7 TRBV6-5
TGTGCCAGCAGCGTGTCTGGCAGCCCTCGTCCCAAAGCTTTCTTT CASSVSGSPRPKAFF few NA TRBJ1-1 TRBV9